This TCR beta chain was found in a study of blood T cell repertoires in COVID-19. Residents of under 25 US areas, aged about 18 to 95 years, made up the participants. Sequencing used immunoSEQ multiplex PCR; TCRdb keeps in-frame clones, though not all of them. Here the sample spans about 210,000 clones, 81% being singletons. The junction had 14 bases not matched to a gene; V was cut back by 6 bases and J by 3 bases. This CDR3 region has 16 residues. CDR1 is MDHEN, CDR2 SYDVKM, per germline. The V and J genes are TRBV28 and TRBJ2-7; 7 bases line up with TRBD2. Sequencing input: PBMCs or T cells enriched from blood (not recorded which). This sequence originates from a woman in her forties or fifties with acute COVID-19. The CDR3 DNA reads TGTGCCAGCAGCTACCCCTTGGGAGGGACTAACTACGAGCAGTACTTC. Translated, it gives CASSYPLGGTNYEQYF.